This T cell receptor (beta chain) was captured in a study of CD8 T cells in Susac syndrome. Losses at the gene ends were 4 bases for V and 0 bases for J; bases not matched to a gene: 6. CDR3 length: 17 amino acids. Germline V gives CDR1 SEHNR, CDR2 FQNEAQ (reference sequence). An amount of RNA that ranged from roughly 0.45 to 1 ug was reverse transcribed with random hexamers. MiXCR was run by TCRdb on the immunoSEQ multiplex PCR reads, yielding one entry per CDR3 protein. The sample lists about 200,000 distinct CDR3 sequences; 90% to 95% were seen once. This clonotype has a single count. The multiple sclerosis controls were treatment-naive patients with relapsing-remitting disease that was stable or active.

The clonotype originates from a human donor with multiple sclerosis. Sample: CD4+ T cells from PBMCs. The rearrangement uses TRBV7-9 and TRBJ2-7; 13 bases are shared with TRBD2. CDR3 sequence reads: CASSYGTSGASSYEQYF. CDR3 sequence (DNA): TGTGCCAGCAGCTACGGGACTAGCGGGGCGAGCTCCTACGAGCAGTACTTC.